This is a list of T cell receptor beta chains from one sample in a study of blood T cell repertoires in COVID-19. Only in-frame clones appear in the TCRdb table, and some are missing; sequencing was by immunoSEQ multiplex PCR. The repertoire includes 200,000 to 300,000 clones, 86% of them detected once, and roughly 1.9% sits in the top ten. The sequencing input was PBMCs or T cells enriched from blood (not recorded which). Receptors originate from a woman aged 45-65 years who had recovered from COVID-19. CDR3s include the opening cysteine and the closing phenylalanine or tryptophan. The D gene is left open where the match is weak. The listing skips clone size in some rows; elsewhere it reads once, few, many or a size class.

abundance: .
d_gene: .
j_gene: TRBJ1-1
v_gene: TRBV7-2
CDR3aa: CASSQRMGLNTEAFF
CDR3nt: TGTGCCAGCAGCCAGCGGATGGGCCTGAACACTGAAGCTTTCTTT

abundance: many
d_gene: .
j_gene: TRBJ1-4
v_gene: TRBV27
CDR3aa: CASSDSLPTNEKLFF
CDR3nt: TGTGCCAGCTCAGACTCCCTGCCAACTAATGAAAAACTGTTTTTT

abundance: .
d_gene: .
j_gene: TRBJ1-1
v_gene: TRBV5-1
CDR3aa: CASSLAAGYDTEAFF
CDR3nt: TGCGCCAGCAGCTTGGCAGCAGGCTATGACACTGAAGCTTTCTTT

abundance: .
d_gene: TRBD1
j_gene: TRBJ1-2
v_gene: TRBV4-3
CDR3aa: CASSQEGRGGYTF
CDR3nt: TGCGCCAGCAGCCAAGAGGGCAGGGGGGGCTACACCTTC

abundance: few
d_gene: TRBD1
j_gene: TRBJ1-2
v_gene: TRBV3-1/TRBV3-2
CDR3aa: CASSQGDRVYTF
CDR3nt: TGTGCCAGCAGCCAAGGGGACAGGGTTTACACCTTC

abundance: .
d_gene: TRBD1
j_gene: TRBJ1-4
v_gene: TRBV29-1
CDR3aa: CSVSADRAPNEKLFF
CDR3nt: TGCAGCGTCTCTGCAGACAGGGCCCCTAATGAAAAACTGTTTTTT

abundance: .
d_gene: .
j_gene: TRBJ2-4
v_gene: TRBV14
CDR3aa: CASSQGVIRLSEELVDIQYF
CDR3nt: TGTGCCAGCAGCCAAGGTGTAATACGGCTGAGTGAGGAGCTAGTTGACATTCAGTACTTC

abundance: .
d_gene: .
j_gene: TRBJ2-7
v_gene: TRBV12-3/TRBV12-4
CDR3aa: CASSLNRHYEQYF
CDR3nt: TGTGCCAGCAGTTTAAACAGGCACTACGAGCAGTACTTC

abundance: .
d_gene: .
j_gene: TRBJ1-1
v_gene: TRBV11-3
CDR3aa: CASSPWTNLGDEAFF
CDR3nt: TGTGCCAGCAGCCCCTGGACAAACTTAGGGGATGAAGCTTTCTTT

abundance: .
d_gene: TRBD1
j_gene: TRBJ1-4
v_gene: TRBV7-9
CDR3aa: CASSLGVGTGPPLFF
CDR3nt: TGTGCCAGCAGCTTAGGGGTGGGGACAGGGCCCCCTCTGTTTTTT

abundance: .
d_gene: .
j_gene: TRBJ1-6
v_gene: TRBV5-5
CDR3aa: CASSLEVAGGSPLHF
CDR3nt: TGTGCCAGCAGCTTGGAGGTGGCGGGCGGTTCACCCCTCCACTTT

abundance: .
d_gene: .
j_gene: TRBJ1-2
v_gene: TRBV27
CDR3aa: CASSPRQTNYGYTF
CDR3nt: TGTGCCAGCAGTCCCCGACAGACCAACTATGGCTACACCTTC

abundance: few
d_gene: .
j_gene: TRBJ1-3
v_gene: TRBV28
CDR3aa: CASSSPGIVGNTIYF
CDR3nt: TGTGCCAGCAGTTCTCCGGGAATAGTAGGAAACACCATATATTTT

abundance: .
d_gene: .
j_gene: TRBJ1-1
v_gene: TRBV6-5
CDR3aa: CASSYADMNTEAFF
CDR3nt: TGTGCCAGCAGTTACGCAGACATGAACACTGAAGCTTTCTTT

abundance: .
d_gene: TRBD1
j_gene: TRBJ2-1
v_gene: TRBV6-2/TRBV6-3
CDR3aa: CASSWKGAAYNEQFF
CDR3nt: TGTGCCAGCAGTTGGAAGGGGGCCGCCTACAATGAGCAGTTCTTC

abundance: .
d_gene: TRBD2
j_gene: TRBJ2-5
v_gene: TRBV11-3
CDR3aa: CASSPRRLAGAQETQYF
CDR3nt: TGTGCCAGCAGCCCCCGCCGACTAGCGGGGGCACAAGAGACCCAGTACTTC

abundance: few
d_gene: .
j_gene: TRBJ1-2
v_gene: TRBV6-2/TRBV6-3
CDR3aa: CASSTKGGGRGYGYTF
CDR3nt: TGTGCCAGCAGTACCAAGGGAGGGGGGCGCGGCTATGGCTACACCTTC

abundance: .
d_gene: TRBD1
j_gene: TRBJ1-5
v_gene: TRBV9
CDR3aa: CASSPGTGSQPQHF
CDR3nt: TGTGCCAGCAGCCCTGGGACAGGGAGTCAGCCCCAGCATTTT

abundance: .
d_gene: .
j_gene: TRBJ2-7
v_gene: TRBV6-1
CDR3aa: CASSEPGFRHSYEQYF
CDR3nt: TGTGCCAGCAGTGAACCAGGATTTCGTCACTCCTACGAGCAGTACTTC

abundance: .
d_gene: .
j_gene: TRBJ1-2
v_gene: TRBV2
CDR3aa: CASSEGGRALYGYTF
CDR3nt: TGTGCCAGCAGTGAAGGTGGCAGGGCGCTCTATGGCTACACCTTC

abundance: .
d_gene: .
j_gene: TRBJ1-5
v_gene: TRBV6-5
CDR3aa: CASGDGYQPQHF
CDR3nt: TGTGCCAGCGGAGACGGATATCAGCCCCAGCATTTT

abundance: .
d_gene: TRBD1
j_gene: TRBJ1-2
v_gene: TRBV7-9
CDR3aa: CASSIEGAPNYGYTF
CDR3nt: TGTGCCAGCAGCATTGAGGGGGCCCCTAACTATGGCTACACCTTC

abundance: .
d_gene: .
j_gene: TRBJ1-1
v_gene: TRBV18
CDR3aa: CASSRGENTEAFF
CDR3nt: TGTGCCAGCTCACGAGGCGAGAACACTGAAGCTTTCTTT

abundance: .
d_gene: .
j_gene: TRBJ2-2
v_gene: TRBV5-5
CDR3aa: CASSLEVRKTGELFF
CDR3nt: TGTGCCAGCAGCTTGGAGGTGAGGAAAACCGGGGAGCTGTTTTTT

abundance: .
d_gene: .
j_gene: TRBJ2-7
v_gene: TRBV6-2/TRBV6-3
CDR3aa: CASSYSLASNPYEQYF
CDR3nt: TGTGCCAGCAGTTACTCGTTAGCCTCTAACCCCTACGAGCAGTACTTC

abundance: once
d_gene: .
j_gene: TRBJ2-4
v_gene: TRBV2
CDR3aa: CASSVMQGLTDLAKNIQYF
CDR3nt: TGTGCCAGCAGTGTCATGCAGGGCCTTACCGACTTAGCCAAAAACATTCAGTACTTC

abundance: .
d_gene: TRBD1
j_gene: TRBJ1-1
v_gene: TRBV18
CDR3aa: CASSVSGGRNTEAFF
CDR3nt: TGTGCCAGCTCAGTCTCAGGGGGTCGGAACACTGAAGCTTTCTTT

abundance: .
d_gene: TRBD1
j_gene: TRBJ1-5
v_gene: TRBV15
CDR3aa: CATSLDRGVGHF
CDR3nt: TGTGCCACCAGTCTGGACAGGGGTGTTGGTCATTTT

abundance: once
d_gene: TRBD1
j_gene: TRBJ2-7
v_gene: TRBV6-6
CDR3aa: CASSTGTGVNEQYF
CDR3nt: TGTGCCAGCAGCACCGGGACAGGGGTCAACGAGCAGTACTTC

abundance: .
d_gene: .
j_gene: TRBJ1-1
v_gene: TRBV29-1
CDR3aa: CSGLQEKAFF
CDR3nt: TGCAGCGGGCTACAGGAGAAAGCTTTCTTT

abundance: .
d_gene: .
j_gene: TRBJ2-3
v_gene: TRBV23-1
CDR3aa: CASSQSSGVRTQYF
CDR3nt: TGCGCCAGCAGTCAATCATCGGGGGTTAGGACGCAGTATTTT

abundance: .
d_gene: .
j_gene: TRBJ1-4
v_gene: TRBV7-2
CDR3aa: CASSVVGTGREKLFF
CDR3nt: TGTGCCAGCAGCGTCGTGGGTACAGGGAGAGAAAAACTGTTTTTT

abundance: few
d_gene: .
j_gene: TRBJ1-1
v_gene: TRBV7-6
CDR3aa: CASSLSRDTEAFF
CDR3nt: TGTGCCAGCAGCTTATCCCGGGACACTGAAGCTTTCTTT

abundance: .
d_gene: .
j_gene: TRBJ1-5
v_gene: TRBV19
CDR3aa: CASSIVGRGSNQPQHF
CDR3nt: TGTGCCAGTAGTATAGTAGGCAGGGGTAGCAATCAGCCCCAGCATTTT

abundance: .
d_gene: .
j_gene: TRBJ1-6
v_gene: TRBV4-1
CDR3aa: CASSHGLPSLGSPLHF
CDR3nt: TGCGCCAGCAGCCATGGGCTGCCTTCCTTGGGTTCACCCCTCCACTTT

abundance: few
d_gene: TRBD1
j_gene: TRBJ2-3
v_gene: TRBV4-3
CDR3aa: CASSQGTGSGADTQYF
CDR3nt: TGCGCCAGCAGCCAAGGGACAGGATCTGGGGCAGATACGCAGTATTTT

abundance: .
d_gene: .
j_gene: TRBJ1-2
v_gene: TRBV4-1
CDR3aa: CASSHLAWAGYGYTF
CDR3nt: TGCGCCAGCAGCCATCTGGCGTGGGCCGGCTATGGCTACACCTTC

abundance: .
d_gene: .
j_gene: TRBJ2-2
v_gene: TRBV29-1
CDR3aa: CSVHPPGLLNTGELFF
CDR3nt: TGCAGCGTCCACCCCCCCGGACTACTAAACACCGGGGAGCTGTTTTTT

abundance: .
d_gene: TRBD1
j_gene: TRBJ2-6
v_gene: TRBV5-5
CDR3aa: CASSPKQGASSGANVLTF
CDR3nt: TGTGCCAGCAGCCCCAAACAGGGGGCCTCCTCTGGGGCCAACGTCCTGACTTTC

abundance: .
d_gene: .
j_gene: TRBJ1-5
v_gene: TRBV5-6
CDR3aa: CASSAWTENQPQHF
CDR3nt: TGTGCCAGCAGCGCCTGGACAGAGAATCAGCCCCAGCATTTT

abundance: .
d_gene: .
j_gene: TRBJ2-4
v_gene: TRBV7-9
CDR3aa: CASSRGTPKNIQYF
CDR3nt: TGTGCCAGCAGCCGCGGGACGCCCAAAAACATTCAGTACTTC

abundance: .
d_gene: .
j_gene: TRBJ1-2
v_gene: TRBV28
CDR3aa: CASFRARDGYTF
CDR3nt: TGTGCCAGCTTCAGGGCCCGGGATGGCTACACCTTC

abundance: .
d_gene: TRBD2
j_gene: TRBJ2-1
v_gene: TRBV11-2
CDR3aa: CASSLDRGGTSGSSQFF
CDR3nt: TGTGCCAGCAGCTTAGATCGGGGAGGGACTAGCGGGAGTAGTCAGTTCTTC

abundance: .
d_gene: .
j_gene: TRBJ2-1
v_gene: TRBV4-3
CDR3aa: CASSQGTVRYNEQFF
CDR3nt: TGCGCCAGCAGCCAAGGGACAGTAAGATACAATGAGCAGTTCTTC

abundance: .
d_gene: .
j_gene: TRBJ2-5
v_gene: TRBV3-1/TRBV3-2
CDR3aa: CASSHGHYQETQYF
CDR3nt: TGTGCCAGCAGCCACGGACACTACCAAGAGACCCAGTACTTC

abundance: .
d_gene: .
j_gene: TRBJ2-6
v_gene: TRBV9
CDR3aa: CASSVWKGVSGANVLTF
CDR3nt: TGTGCCAGCAGCGTATGGAAGGGAGTCTCTGGGGCCAACGTCCTGACTTTC

abundance: once
d_gene: .
j_gene: TRBJ2-7
v_gene: TRBV4-1
CDR3aa: CASSQGTTGYEQYF
CDR3nt: TGCGCCAGCAGCCAAGGAACTACTGGCTACGAGCAGTACTTC

abundance: .
d_gene: .
j_gene: TRBJ1-2
v_gene: TRBV30
CDR3aa: CALIVQEANYGYTF
CDR3nt: TGTGCCCTAATTGTCCAGGAAGCTAACTATGGCTACACCTTC

abundance: .
d_gene: .
j_gene: TRBJ2-5
v_gene: TRBV7-7
CDR3aa: CASSLFGAGETQYF
CDR3nt: TGTGCTAGCAGCTTATTCGGTGCGGGAGAGACCCAGTACTTC

abundance: .
d_gene: .
j_gene: TRBJ2-1
v_gene: TRBV19
CDR3aa: CASSLGLLGPYNEQFF
CDR3nt: TGTGCCAGTAGTCTTGGACTTCTGGGCCCCTACAATGAGCAGTTCTTC

abundance: .
d_gene: .
j_gene: TRBJ2-5
v_gene: TRBV28
CDR3aa: CASVSSRLVGTQYF
CDR3nt: TGTGCCAGCGTAAGCTCTAGACTCGTAGGGACCCAGTACTTC

abundance: .
d_gene: .
j_gene: TRBJ2-7
v_gene: TRBV6-5
CDR3aa: CASHAGGQGRHEQYF
CDR3nt: TGTGCCAGCCACGCGGGGGGACAGGGACGACACGAGCAGTACTTC

abundance: .
d_gene: .
j_gene: TRBJ1-2
v_gene: TRBV4-1
CDR3aa: CASSHTGGGGYTF
CDR3nt: TGCGCCAGCAGCCACACCGGCGGGGGAGGCTACACCTTC

abundance: few
d_gene: .
j_gene: TRBJ1-2
v_gene: TRBV24-1
CDR3aa: CATSDLSVNYGYTF
CDR3nt: TGTGCCACCAGTGATTTATCTGTAAACTATGGCTACACCTTC